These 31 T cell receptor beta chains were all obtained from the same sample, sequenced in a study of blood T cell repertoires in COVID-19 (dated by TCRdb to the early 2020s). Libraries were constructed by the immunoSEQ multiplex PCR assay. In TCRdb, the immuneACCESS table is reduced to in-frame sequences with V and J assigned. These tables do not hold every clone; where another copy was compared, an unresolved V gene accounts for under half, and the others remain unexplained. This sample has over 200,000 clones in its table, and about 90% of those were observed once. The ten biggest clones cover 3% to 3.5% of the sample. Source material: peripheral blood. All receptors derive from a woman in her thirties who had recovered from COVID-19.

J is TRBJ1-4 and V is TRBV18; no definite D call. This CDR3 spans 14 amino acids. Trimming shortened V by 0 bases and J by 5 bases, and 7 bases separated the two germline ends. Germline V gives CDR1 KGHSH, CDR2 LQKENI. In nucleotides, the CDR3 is TGTGCCAGCTCACCACCACGGTTGAATGAAAAACTGTTTTTT. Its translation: CASSPPRLNEKLFF.

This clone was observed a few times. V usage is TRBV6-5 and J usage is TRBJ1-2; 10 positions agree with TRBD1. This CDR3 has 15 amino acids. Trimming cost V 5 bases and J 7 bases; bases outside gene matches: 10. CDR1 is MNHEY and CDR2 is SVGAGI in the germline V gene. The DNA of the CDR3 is TGTGCCAGCAGTCTGCTTCAGACAGGGGGCTCTGGCTACACCTTC. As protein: CASSLLQTGGSGYTF.

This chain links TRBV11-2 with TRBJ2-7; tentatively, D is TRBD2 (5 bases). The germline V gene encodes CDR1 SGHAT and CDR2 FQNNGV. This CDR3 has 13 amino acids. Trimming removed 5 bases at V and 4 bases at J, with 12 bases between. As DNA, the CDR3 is TGTGCCAGCAGCCCATCAGGACTGTACGAGCAGTACTTC. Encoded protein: CASSPSGLYEQYF.

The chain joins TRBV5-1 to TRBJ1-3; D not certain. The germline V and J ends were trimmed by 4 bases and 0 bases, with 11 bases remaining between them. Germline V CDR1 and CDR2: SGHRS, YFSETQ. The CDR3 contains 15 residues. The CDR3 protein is CASSTGEHSGNTIYF. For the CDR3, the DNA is TGCGCCAGCAGCACCGGGGAACACTCTGGAAACACCATATATTTT. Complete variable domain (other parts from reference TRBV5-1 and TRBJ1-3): KAGVTQTPRYLIKTRGQQVTLSCSPISGHRSVSWYQQTPGQGLQFLFEYFSETQRNKGNFPGRFSGRQFSNSRSEMNVSTLELGDSALYLCASSTGEHSGNTIYFGEGSWLTVV.

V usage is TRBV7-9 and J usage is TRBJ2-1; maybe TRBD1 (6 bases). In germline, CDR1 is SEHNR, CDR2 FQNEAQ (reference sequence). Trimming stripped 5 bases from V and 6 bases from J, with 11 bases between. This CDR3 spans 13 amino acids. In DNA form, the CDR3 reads TGTGCCAGCAGCCGTACAGGGAGCAATGAGCAGTTCTTC. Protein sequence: CASSRTGSNEQFF.

The CDR3 protein is CASSGGVGDYGYTF. CDR3 coding DNA: TGTGCCAGCAGCGGAGGGGTTGGAGACTATGGCTACACCTTC. V is TRBV7-3 and J is TRBJ1-2, with D perhaps TRBD1 (5 bases). Germline loops: CDR1 SGHTA, CDR2 FQGTGA. This CDR3 is 14 amino acids long. V lost 5 bases and J lost 3, with 13 bases in between.

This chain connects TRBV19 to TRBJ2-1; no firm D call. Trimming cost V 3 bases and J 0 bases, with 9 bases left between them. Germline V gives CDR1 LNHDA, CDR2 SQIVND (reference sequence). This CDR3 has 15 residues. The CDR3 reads CASSMDADSYNEQFF. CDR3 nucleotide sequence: TGTGCCAGTAGTATGGATGCGGACTCCTACAATGAGCAGTTCTTC.

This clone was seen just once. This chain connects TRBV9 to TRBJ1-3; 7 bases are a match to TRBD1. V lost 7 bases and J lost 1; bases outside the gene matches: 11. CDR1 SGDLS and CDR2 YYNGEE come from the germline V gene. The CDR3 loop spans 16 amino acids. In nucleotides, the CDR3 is TGTGCCAGCCCCGGGGAAGGGGGCTTGTCTGGAAACACCATATATTTT. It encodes CASPGEGGLSGNTIYF.

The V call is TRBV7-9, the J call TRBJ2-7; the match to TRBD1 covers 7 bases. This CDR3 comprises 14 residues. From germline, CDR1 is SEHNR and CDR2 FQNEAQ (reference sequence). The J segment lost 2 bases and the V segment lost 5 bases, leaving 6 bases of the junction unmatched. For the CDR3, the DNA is TGTGCCAGCAGCCCACCGGGACAGACCTACGAGCAGTACTTC. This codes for CASSPPGQTYEQYF.

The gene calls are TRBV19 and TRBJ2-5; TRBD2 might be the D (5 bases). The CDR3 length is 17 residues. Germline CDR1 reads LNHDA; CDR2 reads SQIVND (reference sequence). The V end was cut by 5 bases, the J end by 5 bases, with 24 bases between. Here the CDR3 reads CASSASSYRPSGETQYF. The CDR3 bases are TGTGCCAGTAGTGCCTCTAGCTATCGTCCTTCGGGGGAGACCCAGTACTTC.

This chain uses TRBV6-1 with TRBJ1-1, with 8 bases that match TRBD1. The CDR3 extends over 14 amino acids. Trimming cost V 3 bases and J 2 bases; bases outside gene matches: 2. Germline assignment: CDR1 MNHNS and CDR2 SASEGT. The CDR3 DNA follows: TGTGCCAGCAGTGAGGGACAGGTTAACACTGAAGCTTTCTTT. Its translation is CASSEGQVNTEAFF.

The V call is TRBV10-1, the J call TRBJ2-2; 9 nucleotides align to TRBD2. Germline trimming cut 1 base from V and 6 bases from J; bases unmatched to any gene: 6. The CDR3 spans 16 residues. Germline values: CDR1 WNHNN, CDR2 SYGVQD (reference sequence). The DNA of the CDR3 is TGCGCCAGCAGTGAGTTGCGGGGGGGCTCGGCCGGGGAGCTGTTTTTT. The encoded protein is CASSELRGGSAGELFF.

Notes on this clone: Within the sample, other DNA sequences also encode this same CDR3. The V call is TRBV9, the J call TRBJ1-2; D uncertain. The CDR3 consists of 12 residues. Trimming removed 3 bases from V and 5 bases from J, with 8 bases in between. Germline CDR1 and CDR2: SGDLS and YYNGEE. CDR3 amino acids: CASSAGVYGYTF. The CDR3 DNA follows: TGTGCCAGCAGCGCCGGAGTGTATGGCTACACCTTC.

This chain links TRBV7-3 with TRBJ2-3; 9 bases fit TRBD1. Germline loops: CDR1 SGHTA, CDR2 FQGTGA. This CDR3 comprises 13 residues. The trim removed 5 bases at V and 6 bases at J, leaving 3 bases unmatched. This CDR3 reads CASSPGTGDTQYF. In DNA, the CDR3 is TGTGCCAGCAGCCCCGGGACAGGGGATACGCAGTATTTT.

CDR3 loop: CASSHGGTSGYVTDTQYF. DNA of the CDR3: TGTGCCAGCAGCCATGGCGGGACTAGCGGGTACGTCACAGATACGCAGTATTTT. The chain links TRBV4-2 to TRBJ2-3; 12 nucleotides match TRBD2. CDR1 is LGHNA, CDR2 YNFKEQ, per germline. This CDR3 comprises 18 residues. Trimming removed 3 bases from V and 2 bases from J; junction bases left unmatched: 9.

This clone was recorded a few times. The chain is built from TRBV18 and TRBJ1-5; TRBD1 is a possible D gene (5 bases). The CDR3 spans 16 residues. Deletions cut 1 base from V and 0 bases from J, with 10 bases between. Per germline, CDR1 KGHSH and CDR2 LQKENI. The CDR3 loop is CASSPQTGASNQPQHF. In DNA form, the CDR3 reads TGTGCCAGCTCACCACAAACAGGAGCTAGCAATCAGCCCCAGCATTTT.

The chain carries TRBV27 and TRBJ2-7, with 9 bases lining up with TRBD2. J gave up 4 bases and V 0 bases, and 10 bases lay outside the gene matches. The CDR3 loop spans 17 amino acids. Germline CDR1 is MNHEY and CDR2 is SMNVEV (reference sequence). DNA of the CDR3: TGTGCCAGCAGTTTATCGTTCAGGCGGGGGGGATGGTACGAGCAGTACTTC. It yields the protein CASSLSFRRGGWYEQYF.

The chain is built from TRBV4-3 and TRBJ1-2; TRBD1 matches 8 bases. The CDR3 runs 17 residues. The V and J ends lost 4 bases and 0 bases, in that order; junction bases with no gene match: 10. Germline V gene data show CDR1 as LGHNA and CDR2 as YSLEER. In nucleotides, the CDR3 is TGCGCCAGCAGCCCAGGGGGCCGGGGGGCGGCTAACTATGGCTACACCTTC. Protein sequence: CASSPGGRGAANYGYTF.

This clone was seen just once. The CDR3 nucleotides are TGTGCCAGCAGCCGGAGTGGGGGGAAGGATGAGCAGTTCTTC. Protein product: CASSRSGGKDEQFF. The chain couples TRBV5-4 to TRBJ2-1; D perhaps matches TRBD2 (6 bases). The CDR3 totals 14 residues. V was pared by 4 bases and J by 8 bases, with 16 bases between. Germline V gene lookup returns CDR1 SGHNT and CDR2 YYREEE (reference sequence).

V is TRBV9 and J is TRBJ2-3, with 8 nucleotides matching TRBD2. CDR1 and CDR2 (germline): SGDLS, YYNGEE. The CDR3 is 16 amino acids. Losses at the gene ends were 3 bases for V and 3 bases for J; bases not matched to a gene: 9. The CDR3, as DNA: TGTGCCAGCAGCGCCCTTAGTCGGGGGGGGACAGATACGCAGTATTTT. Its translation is CASSALSRGGTDTQYF.

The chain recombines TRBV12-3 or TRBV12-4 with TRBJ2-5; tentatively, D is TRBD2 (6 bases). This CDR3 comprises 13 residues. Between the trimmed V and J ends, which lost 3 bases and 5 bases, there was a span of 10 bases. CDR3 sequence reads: CASSFVAGETQYF. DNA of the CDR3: TGTGCCAGCAGTTTTGTGGCGGGGGAGACCCAGTACTTC.

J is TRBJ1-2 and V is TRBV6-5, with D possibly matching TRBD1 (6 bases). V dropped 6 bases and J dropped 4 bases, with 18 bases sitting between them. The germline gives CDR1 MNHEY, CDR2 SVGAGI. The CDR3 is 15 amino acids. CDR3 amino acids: CASSTSGTGSYGYTF. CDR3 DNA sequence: TGTGCCAGCAGCACCTCGGGCACAGGGTCCTATGGCTACACCTTC.

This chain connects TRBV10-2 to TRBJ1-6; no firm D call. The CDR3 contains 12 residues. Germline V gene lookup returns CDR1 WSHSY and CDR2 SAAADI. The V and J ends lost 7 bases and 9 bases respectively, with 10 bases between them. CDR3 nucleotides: TGCGCCAGCACCACCAGTTTTTCACCCCTCCACTTT. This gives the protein CASTTSFSPLHF.

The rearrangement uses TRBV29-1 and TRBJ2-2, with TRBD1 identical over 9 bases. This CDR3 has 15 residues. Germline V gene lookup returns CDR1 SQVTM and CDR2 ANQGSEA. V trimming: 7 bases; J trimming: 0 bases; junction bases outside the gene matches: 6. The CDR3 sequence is CSAKTGGANTGELFF. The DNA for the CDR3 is TGCAGCGCTAAGACAGGGGGGGCGAACACCGGGGAGCTGTTTTTT.

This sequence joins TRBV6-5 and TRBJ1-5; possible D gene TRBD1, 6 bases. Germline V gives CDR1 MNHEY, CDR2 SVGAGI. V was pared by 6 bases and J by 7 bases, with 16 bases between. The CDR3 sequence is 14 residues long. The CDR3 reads CASRRGGLDQPQHF. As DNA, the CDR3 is TGTGCCAGCAGGAGGGGGGGGTTGGACCAGCCCCAGCATTTT.

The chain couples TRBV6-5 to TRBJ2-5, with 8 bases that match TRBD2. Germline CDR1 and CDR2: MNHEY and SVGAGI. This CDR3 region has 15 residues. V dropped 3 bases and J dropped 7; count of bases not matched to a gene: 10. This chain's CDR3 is CASSYNSGEVGTQYF. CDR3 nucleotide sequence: TGTGCCAGCAGTTATAATAGCGGGGAGGTAGGGACCCAGTACTTC.

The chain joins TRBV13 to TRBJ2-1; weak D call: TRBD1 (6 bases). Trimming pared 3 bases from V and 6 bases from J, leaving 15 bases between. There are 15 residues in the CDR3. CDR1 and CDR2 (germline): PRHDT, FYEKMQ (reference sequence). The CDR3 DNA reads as TGTGCCAGCAGCTTCCTCACTACACAGGGCAATGAGCAGTTCTTC. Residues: CASSFLTTQGNEQFF.

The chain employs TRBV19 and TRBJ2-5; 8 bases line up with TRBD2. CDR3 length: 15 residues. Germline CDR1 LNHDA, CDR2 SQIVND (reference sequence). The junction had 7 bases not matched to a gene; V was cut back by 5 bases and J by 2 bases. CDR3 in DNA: TGTGCCAGTAGTTGGTTAGCGGGACCGCAAGAGACCCAGTACTTC. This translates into CASSWLAGPQETQYF.

CDR3 in amino acids: CASSQVGGADPPEQYF. The CDR3 bases are TGTGCCAGCAGCCAAGTTGGGGGGGCCGACCCCCCGGAGCAGTACTTC. The chain links TRBV3-1 (or the pseudogene TRBV3-2) to TRBJ2-7; TRBD2 is a possible D gene (7 bases). The germline gives CDR1 LGHDT, CDR2 YNNKEL (reference sequence). The CDR3 totals 16 residues. V was pared by 1 base and J by 7 bases, with 20 bases between.

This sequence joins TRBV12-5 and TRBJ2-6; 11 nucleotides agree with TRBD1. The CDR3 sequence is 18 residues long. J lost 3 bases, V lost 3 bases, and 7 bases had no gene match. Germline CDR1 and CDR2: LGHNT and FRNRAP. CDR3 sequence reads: CASGLDRDRGFGANVLTF. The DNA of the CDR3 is TGTGCTAGTGGTTTAGACCGGGACAGGGGGTTTGGGGCCAACGTCCTGACTTTC.

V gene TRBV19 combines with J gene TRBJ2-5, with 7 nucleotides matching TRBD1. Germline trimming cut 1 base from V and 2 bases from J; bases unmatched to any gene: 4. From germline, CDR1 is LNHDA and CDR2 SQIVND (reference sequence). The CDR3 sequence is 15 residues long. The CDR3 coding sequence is TGTGCCAGTAGTATAGCTCCGACAGGGCAAGAGACCCAGTACTTC. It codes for CASSIAPTGQETQYF.